This TCR beta chain stems from a study of blood T cells in healthy people across ages. The germline gives CDR1 DFQATT, CDR2 SNEGSKA (reference sequence). This CDR3 comprises 17 residues. V shed 0 bases and J shed 2 bases, with 17 bases lying between them. This clonotype occurred a few times. Its antigen is currently unknown. It was with a sample-barcoded 5' primer and a J-beta primer mix that a second PCR of roughly 6 to 11 cycles was run. TCRdb called the 5' RACE reads again in MiXCR, with one record for every CDR3 protein. The table records 980,000 or so distinct CDR3 sequences, 40% to 60% of them present only once. Regarding the study as a whole: Older age coincided with a roughly linear decline in TCR beta diversity per million T cells.

This sequence joins TRBV20-1 and TRBJ1-5; no reliable D call. This receptor was obtained from a man aged 25 to 40 in good health. Specimen: blood. The CDR3 bases are TGCAGTGCTAGAGATTCCAGTCTCCCCTTGGGCAATCAGCCCCAGCATTTT. It encodes CSARDSSLPLGNQPQHF.